This T cell receptor (beta chain) was recorded in a study of a mutant IDH1 vaccine in newly diagnosed glioma. With V trimmed by 5 bases and J by 10 bases, 12 bases remained unmatched. This CDR3 has 17 amino acids. Germline V gene data show CDR1 as SGHTA and CDR2 as FQGNSA. As for this clone: Its antigen is undetermined.

Time point reported: week 23, last vaccination. Topical imiquimod accompanied each vaccine dose, which consisted of 300 ug of mutant IDH1 20-mer peptide. The repertoire was sequenced with immunoSEQ multiplex PCR; TCRdb's copy has only in-frame clones and lacks some. The sample holds just over 80,000 clones, 65% to 90% seen once. The J gene is TRBJ2-1, the V gene TRBV7-2, with 15 bases lining up with TRBD2. This sequence was found in a man aged 30-40 years with glioma. Some clones in this sample may be carry-over from other donors' samples. The sequences come from PBMCs, collected from a glioma patient whose treatment included an IDH1 peptide vaccine. The CDR3 is CASSILGLAGGPVEQFF. In nucleotides, the CDR3 is TGTGCCAGCAGCATCCTAGGACTAGCGGGGGGGCCGGTGGAGCAGTTCTTC.